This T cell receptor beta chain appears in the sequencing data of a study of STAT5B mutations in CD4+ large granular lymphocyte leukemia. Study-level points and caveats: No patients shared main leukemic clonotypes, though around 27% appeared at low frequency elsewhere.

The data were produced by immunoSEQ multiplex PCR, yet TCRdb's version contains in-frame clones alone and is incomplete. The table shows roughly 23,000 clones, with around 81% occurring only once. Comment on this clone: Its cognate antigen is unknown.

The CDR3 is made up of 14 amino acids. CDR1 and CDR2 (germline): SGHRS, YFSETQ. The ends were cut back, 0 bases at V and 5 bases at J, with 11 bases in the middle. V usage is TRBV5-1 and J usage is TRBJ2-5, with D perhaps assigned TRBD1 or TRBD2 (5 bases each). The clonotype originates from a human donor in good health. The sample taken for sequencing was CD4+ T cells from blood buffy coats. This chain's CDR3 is CASSLATEGETQYF. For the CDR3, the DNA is TGCGCCAGCAGCTTGGCGACAGAGGGGGAGACCCAGTACTTC.